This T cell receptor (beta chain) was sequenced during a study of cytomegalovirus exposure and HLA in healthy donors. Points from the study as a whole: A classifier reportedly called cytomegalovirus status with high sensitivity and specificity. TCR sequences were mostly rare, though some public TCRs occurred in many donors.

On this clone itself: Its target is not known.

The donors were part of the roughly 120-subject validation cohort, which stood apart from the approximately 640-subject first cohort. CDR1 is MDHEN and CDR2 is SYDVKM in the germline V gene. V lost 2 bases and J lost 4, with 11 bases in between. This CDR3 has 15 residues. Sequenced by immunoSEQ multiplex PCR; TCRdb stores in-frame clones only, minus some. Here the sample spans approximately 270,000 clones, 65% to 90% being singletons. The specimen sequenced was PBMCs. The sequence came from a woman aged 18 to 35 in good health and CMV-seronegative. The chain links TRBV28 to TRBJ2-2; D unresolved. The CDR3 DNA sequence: TGTGCCAGCAGTTTAAGCTCACTACTCACCGGGGAGCTGTTTTTT. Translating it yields CASSLSSLLTGELFF.